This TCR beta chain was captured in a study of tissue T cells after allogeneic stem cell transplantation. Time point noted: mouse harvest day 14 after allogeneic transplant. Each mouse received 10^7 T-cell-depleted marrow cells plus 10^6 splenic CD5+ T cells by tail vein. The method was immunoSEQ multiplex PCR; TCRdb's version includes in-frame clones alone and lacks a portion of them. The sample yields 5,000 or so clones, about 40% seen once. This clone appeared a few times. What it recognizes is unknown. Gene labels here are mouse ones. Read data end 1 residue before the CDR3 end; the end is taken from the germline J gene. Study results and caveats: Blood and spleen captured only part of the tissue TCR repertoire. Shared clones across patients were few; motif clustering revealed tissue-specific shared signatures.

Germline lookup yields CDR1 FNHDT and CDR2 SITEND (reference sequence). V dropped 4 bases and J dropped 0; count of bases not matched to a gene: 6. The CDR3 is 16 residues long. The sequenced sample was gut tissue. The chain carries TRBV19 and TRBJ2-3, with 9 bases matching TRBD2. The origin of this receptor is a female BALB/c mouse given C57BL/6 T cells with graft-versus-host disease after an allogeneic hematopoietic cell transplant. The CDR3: CASSQDWGLSAETLYF. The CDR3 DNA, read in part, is TGTGCCAGCAGTCAAGACTGGGGGCTTAGTGCAGAAACGCTGTAT.